The present entry profiles one T cell receptor (beta chain) with its context. Sequencing used immunoSEQ multiplex PCR; TCRdb keeps in-frame clones, though not all of them. The sample includes 80,000 to 100,000 clones, 85% to 95% of them seen just once. The data derive from a study of OX40 agonist ivuxolimab in advanced cancers. The CDR3 is 17 amino acids. Sequences were derived from CD4+ or CD8+ T cells sorted from blood, sampled in a trial of the OX40 agonist ivuxolimab. This sequence joins TRBV21-1 and TRBJ2-3; the D call of TRBD1 is as the table states it, not checked on the DNA. TRBV21-1 corresponds to a pseudogene. This TCR derives from an adult with an advanced solid tumor such as melanoma, head and neck, liver or kidney cancer. This CDR3 reads CASSKKGPGGWADTQYF. As DNA, the CDR3 is TGTGCCAGCAGCAAAAAAGGGCCAGGGGGCTGGGCAGATACGCAGTATTTT.